These T cell receptor beta chains were read from a single sample in a study of T cells in tuberculosis. Profiled with immunoSEQ multiplex PCR; TCRdb holds only in-frame clones, not every one. The sample yields tens of thousands of clones, roughly 92% seen once. Input material: PBMCs. These receptors were taken from a donor aged 5-35 years with latent tuberculosis or without tuberculosis infection. Some clones in this sample may be carry-over from other donors' samples. CDR3s include the opening cysteine and the closing phenylalanine or tryptophan. Fields, in order: clone size, D gene, CDR3 length, J gene, V gene, CDR3 DNA, CDR3 protein. D genes are given only for firm matches. For some rows the clone size is stated as once, few or many, or as a class when expanded; others skip it.

NA NA 15 TRBJ1-5 TRBV30 TGTGCCTGGAGTACTCTAGGGAGTGGGAATCAGCCCCAGCATTTT CAWSTLGSGNQPQHF
NA NA 17 TRBJ1-1 TRBV4-1 TGCGCCAGCAGCCAAGTTGCCACGGCCCCGGGGGGAGCTGAAGCTTTCTTT CASSQVATAPGGAEAFF
NA TRBD1 15 TRBJ2-1 TRBV7-9 TGTGCCAGCAGCCGGACAGGGTCTAAGCTCAATGAGCAGTTCTTC CASSRTGSKLNEQFF
NA NA 17 TRBJ1-6 TRBV4-1 TGCGCCAGCAGCCAAGAACCGATGAGGCAGATAAATTCACCCCTCCACTTT CASSQEPMRQINSPLHF
NA NA 15 TRBJ1-5 TRBV4-1 TGCGCCAGCAGCCAAGAAGACAATAGCAATCAGCCCCAGCATTTT CASSQEDNSNQPQHF
once NA 15 TRBJ2-3 TRBV6-5 TGTGCCAGCAGTTCGTTATACAGGGGCACAGATACGCAGTATTTT CASSSLYRGTDTQYF
NA TRBD1 15 TRBJ1-2 TRBV19 TGTGCCAGTAGTATAGATACAGGGGCGAACTATGGCTACACCTTC CASSIDTGANYGYTF
NA TRBD1 13 TRBJ2-5 TRBV19 TGTGCCAGTAGACAGGGGGCGACTGAGACCCAGTACTTC CASRQGATETQYF
NA TRBD1 14 TRBJ1-2 TRBV5-4 TGTGCCAGCAGCTTTACAGGGGACGGCGGTGGCTACACCTTC CASSFTGDGGGYTF
NA TRBD1 14 TRBJ2-7 TRBV2 TGTGCCAGCAGTGTAATGACAGGGGAGGACGAGCAGTACTTC CASSVMTGEDEQYF
NA NA 13 TRBJ1-2 TRBV7-6 TGTGCCAGCAGCTTTTCTGGGGCAAGCGGCTACACCTTC CASSFSGASGYTF
NA NA 14 TRBJ2-1 TRBV4-1 TGCGCCAGCACCCGGAGGGAGCAGGCTAATGAGCAGTTCTTC CASTRREQANEQFF
NA TRBD1 14 TRBJ2-7 TRBV6-5 TGTGCCAGCAGTAGGGACAGGGGGATAGGCGAGCAGTACTTC CASSRDRGIGEQYF
NA TRBD2 17 TRBJ2-3 TRBV19 TGTGCCAGTAGTACCGGACCTAGGGGAGGGCCCAAAGATACGCAGTATTTT CASSTGPRGGPKDTQYF
NA NA 15 TRBJ1-5 TRBV6-5 TGTGCCAGCCGAACGGCATTTTATAGCAACCAGCCCCAGCATTTT CASRTAFYSNQPQHF
NA NA 12 TRBJ1-2 TRBV13 TGTGCCAGCAGCGAATTCCCAGGGTCGACCAACTTC CASSEFPGSTNF
NA TRBD1 11 TRBJ1-2 TRBV20-1 TGCAGTTTAACAGGGGGCGATGGCTACACCTTC CSLTGGDGYTF
NA NA 17 TRBJ2-1 TRBV13 TGTGCCAGCAGCTTAGAGGCGGGAATGGGATTATACAATGAGCAGTTCTTC CASSLEAGMGLYNEQFF
NA TRBD2 14 TRBJ2-1 TRBV29-1 TGCAGCGTTGCCACTAGCGGGGACGTCAATGAGCAGTTCTTC CSVATSGDVNEQFF
NA NA 14 TRBJ2-3 TRBV5-1 TGCGCCAGCAGCTTGGGACTAGTAACAGATACGCAGTATTTT CASSLGLVTDTQYF
NA TRBD1 14 TRBJ1-2 TRBV6-6 TGTGCCAGCAGTTTCGGGACAGGGGATCATGGCTACACCTTC CASSFGTGDHGYTF
NA NA 15 TRBJ1-2 TRBV6-5 TGTGCCAGCAGTTACTCCAGGCAGATGAACTATGGCTACACCTTC CASSYSRQMNYGYTF
NA NA 16 TRBJ2-1 TRBV19 TGTGCCAGTAGTATAGATACAGAGACAGGCCTGAATGAGCAGTTCTTC CASSIDTETGLNEQFF